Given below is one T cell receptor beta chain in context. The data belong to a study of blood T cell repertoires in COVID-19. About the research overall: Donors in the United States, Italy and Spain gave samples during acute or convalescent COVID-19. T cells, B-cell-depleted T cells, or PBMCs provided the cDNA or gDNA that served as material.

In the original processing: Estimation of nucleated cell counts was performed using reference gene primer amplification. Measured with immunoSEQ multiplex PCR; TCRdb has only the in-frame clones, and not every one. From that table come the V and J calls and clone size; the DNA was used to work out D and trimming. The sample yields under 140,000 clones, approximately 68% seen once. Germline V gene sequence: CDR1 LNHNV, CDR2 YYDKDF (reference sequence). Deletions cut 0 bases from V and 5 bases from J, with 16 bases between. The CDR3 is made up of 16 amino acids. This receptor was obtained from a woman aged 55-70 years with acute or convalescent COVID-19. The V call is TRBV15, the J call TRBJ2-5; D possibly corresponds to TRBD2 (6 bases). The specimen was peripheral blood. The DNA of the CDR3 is TGTGCCACCAGCAGAGATTGGAGCGGGCTGGGGGAGACCCAGTACTTC. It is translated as CATSRDWSGLGETQYF.